This is a list of T cell receptor beta chains from one sample in a study of blood T cell repertoires in COVID-19. Sequencing was performed with immunoSEQ multiplex PCR; in TCRdb, only in-frame clones are kept and a portion is missing. Found here are approximately 100,000 clones, roughly 90% of them singletons; the top ten hold roughly 4.2%. The specimen sequenced was peripheral blood. All receptors derive from a human donor with COVID-19, enrolled during active disease. The donor label of this sample is uncertain. Both conserved end residues are part of each CDR3. D genes are given only for firm matches. The size of a clone is reported for some rows only, either as once, few or many, or as a class for expanded clones.

size: .; V: TRBV20-1; D: .; J: TRBJ2-4; CDR3: CSASARNIQYF; DNA: TGCAGTGCTAGTGCCAGAAACATTCAGTACTTC
size: .; V: TRBV11-2; D: TRBD1; J: TRBJ2-7; CDR3: CASRDPGTGGYEQYF; DNA: TGTGCCAGCAGGGATCCCGGGACAGGTGGCTACGAGCAGTACTTC
size: once; V: TRBV5-1; D: TRBD2; J: TRBJ2-3; CDR3: CASSWGTSGGTDTQYF; DNA: TGCGCCAGCAGCTGGGGGACTAGCGGGGGTACAGATACGCAGTATTTT
size: few; V: TRBV5-1; D: .; J: TRBJ2-6; CDR3: CASSSGEGKSGANVLTF; DNA: TGCGCCAGCAGTTCGGGAGAAGGCAAGTCTGGGGCCAACGTCCTGACTTTC
size: .; V: TRBV4-2; D: .; J: TRBJ1-5; CDR3: CASSQDIGGGQQPQHF; DNA: TGTGCCAGCAGCCAAGATATAGGGGGGGGCCAGCAGCCCCAGCATTTT
size: .; V: TRBV6-6; D: TRBD1; J: TRBJ1-2; CDR3: CASSLQGAGGDYGYTF; DNA: TGTGCCAGCAGTTTACAGGGGGCTGGTGGTGACTATGGCTACACCTTC
size: .; V: TRBV10-1; D: .; J: TRBJ1-1; CDR3: CASSEREGSTEAFF; DNA: TGCGCCAGCAGTGAACGGGAGGGGTCCACTGAAGCTTTCTTT
size: .; V: TRBV6-5; D: TRBD1; J: TRBJ1-2; CDR3: CASSYERTGGGYGYTF; DNA: TGTGCCAGCAGTTACGAACGGACAGGGGGCGGCTATGGCTACACCTTC
size: .; V: TRBV6-6; D: .; J: TRBJ2-5; CDR3: CASSLSPGRGETQYF; DNA: TGTGCCAGCAGTCTCTCCCCCGGCCGAGGGGAGACCCAGTACTTC
size: .; V: TRBV2; D: TRBD1; J: TRBJ1-6; CDR3: CASSGEGALNSPLHF; DNA: TGTGCCAGCAGTGGAGAGGGGGCTCTCAATTCACCCCTCCACTTT